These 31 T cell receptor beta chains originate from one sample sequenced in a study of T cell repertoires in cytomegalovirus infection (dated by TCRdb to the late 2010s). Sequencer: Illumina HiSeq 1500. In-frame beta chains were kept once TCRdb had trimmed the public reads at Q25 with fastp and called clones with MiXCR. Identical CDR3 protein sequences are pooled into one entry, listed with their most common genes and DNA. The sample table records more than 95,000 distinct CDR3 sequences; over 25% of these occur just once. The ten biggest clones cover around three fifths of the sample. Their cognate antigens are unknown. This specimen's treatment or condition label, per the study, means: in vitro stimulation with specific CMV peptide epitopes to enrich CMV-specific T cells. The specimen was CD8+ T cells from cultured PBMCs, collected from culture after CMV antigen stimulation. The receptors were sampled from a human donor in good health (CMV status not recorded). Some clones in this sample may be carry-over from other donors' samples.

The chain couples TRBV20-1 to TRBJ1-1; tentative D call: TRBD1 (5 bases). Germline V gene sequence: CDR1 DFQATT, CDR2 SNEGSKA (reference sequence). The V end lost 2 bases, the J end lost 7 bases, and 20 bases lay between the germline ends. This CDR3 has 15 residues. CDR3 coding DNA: TGCAGTGCTAGATCCCCCTGGGGGGGGATCAGTGAAGCTTTCTTT. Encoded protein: CSARSPWGGISEAFF.

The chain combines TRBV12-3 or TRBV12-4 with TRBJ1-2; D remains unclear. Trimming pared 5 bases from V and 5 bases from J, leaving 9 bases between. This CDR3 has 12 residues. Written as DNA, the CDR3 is TGTGCCAGCAGTCCTGGACTTTATGGCTACACCTTC. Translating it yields CASSPGLYGYTF.

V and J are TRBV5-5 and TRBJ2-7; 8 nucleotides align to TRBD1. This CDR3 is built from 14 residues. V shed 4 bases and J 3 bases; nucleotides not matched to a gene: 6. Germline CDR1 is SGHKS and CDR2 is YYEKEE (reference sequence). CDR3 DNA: TGTGCCAGCAGCCAGGGGGCAGGAAACTACGAGCAGTACTTC. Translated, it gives CASSQGAGNYEQYF.

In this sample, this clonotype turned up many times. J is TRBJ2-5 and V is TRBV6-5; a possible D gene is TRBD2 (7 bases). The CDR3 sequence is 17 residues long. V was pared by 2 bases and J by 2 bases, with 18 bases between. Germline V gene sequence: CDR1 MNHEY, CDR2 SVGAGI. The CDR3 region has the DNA TGTGCCAGCAGTTACCTGCCGGGGGGCGGTCGACAAGAGACCCAGTACTTC. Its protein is CASSYLPGGGRQETQYF.

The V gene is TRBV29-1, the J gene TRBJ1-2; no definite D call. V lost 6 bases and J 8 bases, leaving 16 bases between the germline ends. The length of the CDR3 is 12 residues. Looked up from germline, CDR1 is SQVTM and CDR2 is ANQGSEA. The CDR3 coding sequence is TGCAGCGTCCACGCCGGGGTTTTCGGCTACACCTTC. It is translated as CSVHAGVFGYTF. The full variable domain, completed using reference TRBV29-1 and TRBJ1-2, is SAVISQKPSRDICQRGTSLTIQCQVDSQVTMMFWYRQQPGQSLTLIATANQGSEATYESGFVIDKFPISRPNLTFSTLTVSNMSPEDSSIYLCSVHAGVFGYTFGSGTRLTVV.

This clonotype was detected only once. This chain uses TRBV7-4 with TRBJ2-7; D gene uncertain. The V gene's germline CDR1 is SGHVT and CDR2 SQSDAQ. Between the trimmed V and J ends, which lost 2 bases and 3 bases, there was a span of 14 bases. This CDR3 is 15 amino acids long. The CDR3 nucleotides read TGTGCCAGCAGCTTAAGCGTATTAGGCATCTACGAGCAGTACTTC. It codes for CASSLSVLGIYEQYF.

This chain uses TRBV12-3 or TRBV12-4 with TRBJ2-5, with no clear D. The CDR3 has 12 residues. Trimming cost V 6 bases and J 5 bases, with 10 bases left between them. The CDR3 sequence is CASRGSHETQYF. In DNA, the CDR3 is TGTGCCAGCAGGGGATCTCATGAGACCCAGTACTTC.

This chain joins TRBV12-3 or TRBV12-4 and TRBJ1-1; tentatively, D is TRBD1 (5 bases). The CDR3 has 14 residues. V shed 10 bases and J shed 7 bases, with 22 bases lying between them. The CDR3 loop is CATAVAGSLDEAFF. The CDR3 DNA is TGTGCCACAGCCGTAGCAGGGTCTTTGGATGAAGCTTTCTTT.

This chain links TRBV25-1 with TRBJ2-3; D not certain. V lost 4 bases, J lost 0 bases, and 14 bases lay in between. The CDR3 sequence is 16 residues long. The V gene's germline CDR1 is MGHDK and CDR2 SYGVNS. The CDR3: CASSGRGRPSTDTQYF. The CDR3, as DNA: TGTGCCAGCAGTGGGAGAGGACGACCTAGCACAGATACGCAGTATTTT.

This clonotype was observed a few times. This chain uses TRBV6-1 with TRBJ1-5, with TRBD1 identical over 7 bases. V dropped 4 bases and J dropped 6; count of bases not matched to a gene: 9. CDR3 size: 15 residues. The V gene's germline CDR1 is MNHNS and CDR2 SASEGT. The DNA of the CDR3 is TGTGCCAGCAGTGCTTACAGGGGAGGGGGTCAGCCCCAGCATTTT. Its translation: CASSAYRGGGQPQHF.

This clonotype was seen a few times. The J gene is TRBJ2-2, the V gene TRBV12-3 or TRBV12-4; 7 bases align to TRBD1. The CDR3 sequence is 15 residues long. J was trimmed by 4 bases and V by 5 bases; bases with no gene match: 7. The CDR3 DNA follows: TGTGCCAGCAGTCAACAGGGGTTTGGCACCGGGGAGCTGTTTTTT. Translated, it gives CASSQQGFGTGELFF.

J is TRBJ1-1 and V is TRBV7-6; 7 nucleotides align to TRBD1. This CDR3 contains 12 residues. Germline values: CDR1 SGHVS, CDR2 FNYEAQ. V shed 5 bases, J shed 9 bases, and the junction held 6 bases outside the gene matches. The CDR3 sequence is CASSTRQGQAFF. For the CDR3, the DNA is TGTGCCAGCAGCACCAGACAGGGACAAGCTTTCTTT.

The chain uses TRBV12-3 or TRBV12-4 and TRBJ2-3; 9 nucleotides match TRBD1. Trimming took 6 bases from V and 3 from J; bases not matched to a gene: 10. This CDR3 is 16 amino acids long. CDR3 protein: CASSPQGASLTDTQYF. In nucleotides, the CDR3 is TGTGCCAGCAGCCCACAGGGGGCATCTTTAACAGATACGCAGTATTTT.

For the CDR3, the DNA is TGCAGTGCTAGAGATGAACCATGGGCCGCGCATGGCTACACCTTC. Translating it yields CSARDEPWAAHGYTF. The V and J genes are TRBV20-1 and TRBJ1-2; D remains unclear. The CDR3 extends over 15 amino acids. The V end lost 0 bases, the J end lost 6 bases, and 17 bases lay between the germline ends. Germline-derived CDR1 and CDR2 are DFQATT and SNEGSKA (reference sequence).

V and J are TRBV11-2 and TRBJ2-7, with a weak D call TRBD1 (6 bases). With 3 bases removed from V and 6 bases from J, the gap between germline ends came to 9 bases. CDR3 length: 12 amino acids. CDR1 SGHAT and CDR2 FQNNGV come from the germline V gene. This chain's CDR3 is CASSFTGPEQYF. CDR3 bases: TGTGCCAGCAGCTTCACAGGGCCCGAGCAGTACTTC.

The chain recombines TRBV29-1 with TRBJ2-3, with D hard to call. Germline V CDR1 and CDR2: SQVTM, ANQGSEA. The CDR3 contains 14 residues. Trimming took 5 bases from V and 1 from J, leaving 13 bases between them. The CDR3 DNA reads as TGCAGCGTTAGCTTCCAGGCGGGCACAGATACGCAGTATTTT. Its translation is CSVSFQAGTDTQYF.

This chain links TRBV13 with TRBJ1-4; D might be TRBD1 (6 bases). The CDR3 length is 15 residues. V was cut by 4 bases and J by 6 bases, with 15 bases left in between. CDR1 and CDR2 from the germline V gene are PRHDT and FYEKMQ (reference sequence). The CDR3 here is CASSSNPDSHEKLFF. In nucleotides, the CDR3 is TGTGCCAGCAGCTCTAACCCGGACAGTCATGAAAAACTGTTTTTT.

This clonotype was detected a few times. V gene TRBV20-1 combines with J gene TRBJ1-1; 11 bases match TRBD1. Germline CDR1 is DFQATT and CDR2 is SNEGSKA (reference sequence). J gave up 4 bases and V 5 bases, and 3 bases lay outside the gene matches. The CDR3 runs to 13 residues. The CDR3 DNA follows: TGCAGTGCTCCCGGACAGGGGGCCACTGAAGCTTTCTTT. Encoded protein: CSAPGQGATEAFF.

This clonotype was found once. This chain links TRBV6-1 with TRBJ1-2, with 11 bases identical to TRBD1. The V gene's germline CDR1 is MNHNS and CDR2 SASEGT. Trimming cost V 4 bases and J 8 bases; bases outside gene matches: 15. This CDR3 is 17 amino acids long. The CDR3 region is CASSGGLGQGAIGGYTF. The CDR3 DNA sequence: TGTGCCAGCAGTGGAGGGCTAGGACAGGGGGCCATTGGCGGCTACACCTTC.

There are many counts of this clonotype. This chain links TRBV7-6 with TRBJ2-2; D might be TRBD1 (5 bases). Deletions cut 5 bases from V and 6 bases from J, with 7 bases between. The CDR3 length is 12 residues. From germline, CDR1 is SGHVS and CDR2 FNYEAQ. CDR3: CASSQGSGELFF. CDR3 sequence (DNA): TGTGCCAGCAGCCAGGGTTCCGGGGAGCTGTTTTTT.

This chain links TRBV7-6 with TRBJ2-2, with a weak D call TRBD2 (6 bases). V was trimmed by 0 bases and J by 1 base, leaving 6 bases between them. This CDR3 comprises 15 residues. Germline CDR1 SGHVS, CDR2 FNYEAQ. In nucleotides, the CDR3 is TGTGCCAGCAGCTTAGCGGGGGGGAACACCGGGGAGCTGTTTTTT. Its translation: CASSLAGGNTGELFF.

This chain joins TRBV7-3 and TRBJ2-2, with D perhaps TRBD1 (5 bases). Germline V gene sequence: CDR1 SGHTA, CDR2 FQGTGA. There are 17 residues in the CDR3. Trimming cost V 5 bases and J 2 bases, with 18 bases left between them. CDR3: CASSPSASQGNTGELFF. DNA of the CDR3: TGTGCCAGCAGCCCCAGCGCGTCCCAGGGTAACACCGGGGAGCTGTTTTTT.

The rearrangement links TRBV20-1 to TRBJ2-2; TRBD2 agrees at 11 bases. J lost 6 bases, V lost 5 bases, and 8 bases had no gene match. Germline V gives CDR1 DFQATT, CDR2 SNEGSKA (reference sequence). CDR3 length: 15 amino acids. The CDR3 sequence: CSAVNSGGAPGELFF. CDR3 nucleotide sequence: TGCAGTGCTGTAAATAGCGGGGGGGCTCCCGGGGAGCTGTTTTTT.

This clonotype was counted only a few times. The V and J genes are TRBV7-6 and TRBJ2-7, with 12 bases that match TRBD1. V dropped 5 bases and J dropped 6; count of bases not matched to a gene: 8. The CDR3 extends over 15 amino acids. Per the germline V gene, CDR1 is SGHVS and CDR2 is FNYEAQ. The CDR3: CASSVAGTGGGEQYF. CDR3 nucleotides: TGTGCCAGCAGCGTCGCCGGGACAGGGGGCGGCGAGCAGTACTTC.

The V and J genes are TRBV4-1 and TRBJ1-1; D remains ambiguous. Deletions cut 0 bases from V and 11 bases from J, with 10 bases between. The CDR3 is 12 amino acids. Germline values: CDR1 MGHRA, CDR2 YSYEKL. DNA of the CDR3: TGCGCCAGCAGCCAAGATGGGGTACGGGCTTTCTTT. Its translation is CASSQDGVRAFF.

The DNA of the CDR3 is TGTGCCAGCAGCCACGGGGGCCCCTACGAGCAGTACTTC. Amino acids: CASSHGGPYEQYF. The chain employs TRBV6-6 and TRBJ2-7, with D tentatively TRBD1 or TRBD2 (6 bases each). V was cut by 6 bases and J by 2 bases, with 11 bases left in between. This CDR3 is built from 13 residues. Germline values: CDR1 MNHNY, CDR2 SVGAGI (reference sequence).

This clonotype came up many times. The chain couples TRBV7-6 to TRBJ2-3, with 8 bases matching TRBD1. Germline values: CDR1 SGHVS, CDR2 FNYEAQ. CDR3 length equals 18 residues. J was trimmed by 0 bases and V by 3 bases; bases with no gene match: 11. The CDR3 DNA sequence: TGTGCCAGCAGCTTGGCCAGGGACAGGTCTGATAGCACAGATACGCAGTATTTT. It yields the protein CASSLARDRSDSTDTQYF.

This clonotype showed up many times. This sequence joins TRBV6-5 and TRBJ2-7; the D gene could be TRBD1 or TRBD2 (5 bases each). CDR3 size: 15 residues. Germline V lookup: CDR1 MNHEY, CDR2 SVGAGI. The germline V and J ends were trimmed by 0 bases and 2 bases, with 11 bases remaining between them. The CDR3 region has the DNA TGTGCCAGCAGTTACTCGGGGGAAGGGCCCTACGAGCAGTACTTC. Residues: CASSYSGEGPYEQYF.

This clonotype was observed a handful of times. Written as DNA, the CDR3 is TGTGCCAGCAGCCCCGACAGGGGGAACACCGGGGAGCTGTTTTTT. Protein: CASSPDRGNTGELFF. The V and J genes are TRBV11-3 and TRBJ2-2; 8 nucleotides line up with TRBD1. The J segment lost 1 base and the V segment lost 5 bases, leaving 3 bases of the junction unmatched. The germline CDR1 and CDR2 sequences are SGHNT and YENEEA. The CDR3 contains 15 residues.

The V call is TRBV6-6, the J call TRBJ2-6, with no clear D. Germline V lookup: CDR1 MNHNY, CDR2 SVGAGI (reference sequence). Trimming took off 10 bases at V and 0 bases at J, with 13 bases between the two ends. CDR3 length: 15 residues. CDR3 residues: CATTPNFSGANVLTF. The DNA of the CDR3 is TGTGCCACCACCCCCAACTTCTCTGGGGCCAACGTCCTGACTTTC.

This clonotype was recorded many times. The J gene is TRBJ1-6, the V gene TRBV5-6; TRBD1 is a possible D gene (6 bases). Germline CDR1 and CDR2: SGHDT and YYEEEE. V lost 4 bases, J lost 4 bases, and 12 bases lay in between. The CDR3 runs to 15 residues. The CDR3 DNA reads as TGTGCCAGCAGCCTCGGGACACTGTATAATTCACCCCTCCACTTT. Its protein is CASSLGTLYNSPLHF. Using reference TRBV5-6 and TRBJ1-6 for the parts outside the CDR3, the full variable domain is DAGVTQSPTHLIKTRGQQVTLRCSPKSGHDTVSWYQQALGQGPQFIFQYYEEEERQRGNFPDRFSGHQFPNYSSELNVNALLLGDSALYLCASSLGTLYNSPLHFGNGTRLTVT.